Included here is one TCR beta chain sequence, with context. Its antigen is unidentified. This sample is part of a study of Ad26.COV2.S vaccination and SARS-CoV-2 variants. Turning to the study itself: Each vaccinee took Ad26.COV2.S intramuscularly, once or twice 56 days apart.

As to treatment: around 19 received Ad26.COV2.S at low or high dose, single or two shots; roughly five received placebo; per-sample allocation not given. Sampling occurred on day 63 after the first vaccine or placebo injection. The CDR3 runs 12 residues. Germline assignment: CDR1 LNHDA and CDR2 SQIVND (reference sequence). Trimming cost V 5 bases and J 6 bases, with 10 bases left between them. General study points: Reportedly, after vaccination the spike-specific CD8+ and CD4+ T cell responses displayed substantial breadth. Non-spike TCR breadth was similar in vaccine and placebo recipients. Vaccine recipients surpassed placebo recipients in spike-specific TCR breadth.

Produced via immunoSEQ multiplex PCR; TCRdb's table is partial and in-frame only. The sample lists under 500,000 clones, about 90% seen once, with more than 1.5% in the top ten. The starting material was peripheral blood, obtained in a trial of Ad26.COV2.S vaccine versus placebo. This clonotype was sampled from a person aged 18-60 years who received the Ad26.COV2.S COVID-19 vaccine or a placebo. This chain links TRBV19 with TRBJ1-2; D not resolved. CDR3 DNA: TGTGCCAGTAGTCTGCACAGTAATGGCTACACCTTC. Its translation: CASSLHSNGYTF.